This TCR beta chain was identified in a study of T cells in Graves' hyperthyroidism and ophthalmopathy. Amplification yielded TCR beta CDR3 regions, with RNA transcripts as the source. The study used the HTBI primer set for a first-round RT-PCR of the TCR CDR3. TCRdb reprocessed the multiplex PCR reads with MiXCR, giving one entry per CDR3 protein. The repertoire holds hundreds of thousands of distinct CDR3 sequences, with about 38% as singletons. This clonotype was observed once. The target antigen is unknown. A read error may be the cause here, since a much bigger clone is one base away. Study observations and caveats: Ophthalmopathy was told apart from stable hyperthyroidism by a 13 V-J model.

Trimming removed 5 bases at V and 2 bases at J, with 19 bases between. The germline CDR1 and CDR2 sequences are SGHTA and FQGNSA. The CDR3 spans 17 residues. Patients aged 18 to 65 with hyperthyroidism were newly diagnosed, with duration under 2 months. Uncontrolled infection, other autoimmune disease, pregnancy or lactation led to exclusion. This chain connects TRBV7-2 to TRBJ1-5, with D possibly TRBD1 on 5 matching bases. This receptor was obtained from a man younger than 35 with Graves' hyperthyroidism. Sequenced input: blood. DNA of the CDR3: TGTGCCAGCAGCCTCGGGATCGGGGACGAGGGCAATCAGCCCCAGCATTTT. It encodes CASSLGIGDEGNQPQHF.